Given below is one TCR beta chain in context. Its antigen is as yet unknown. This CDR3 contains 14 residues. Looked up from germline, CDR1 is SEHNR and CDR2 is FQNEAQ (reference sequence). Trimming shortened V by 4 bases and J by 2 bases, and 12 bases separated the two germline ends. Naive CD8 cells lacked CD45RO, underwent positive selection for CCR7 and left out terminally differentiated effector memory CD45RA+ cells. All of the donors resided in Nashville, Tennessee, and each was a Caucasian adult. The sample comes from a study of shared clonotypes between healthy human individuals. In the study overall: The donor group consisted of two women and three men, aged 18 to 49. Study-wide points: Although depth was large, rarefaction showed that sequencing of the sorted subsets was incomplete.

Deep-level assay runs were performed. The data were produced by immunoSEQ multiplex PCR, yet TCRdb's version contains in-frame clones alone and is incomplete. The sample consists of some 800,000 clones, more than 85% of them appearing once. This chain joins TRBV7-9 and TRBJ2-7; D unclear. The TCR comes from a man aged 30 to 45 in good health. The sequencing input was naive CD8+ T cells sorted from blood. The CDR3 DNA reads as TGTGCCAGCAGCTCCAATTTAGGTCCCTACGAGCAGTACTTC. It yields the protein CASSSNLGPYEQYF.